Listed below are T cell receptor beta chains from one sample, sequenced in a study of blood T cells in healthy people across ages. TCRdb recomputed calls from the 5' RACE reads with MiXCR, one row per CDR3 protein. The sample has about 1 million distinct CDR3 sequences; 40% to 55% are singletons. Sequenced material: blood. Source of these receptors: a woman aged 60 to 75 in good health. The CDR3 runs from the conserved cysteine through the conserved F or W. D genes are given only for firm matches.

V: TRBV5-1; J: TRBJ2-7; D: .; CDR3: CASSPWDKYEQYF
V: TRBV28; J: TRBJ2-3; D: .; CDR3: CASEERGTDTQYF
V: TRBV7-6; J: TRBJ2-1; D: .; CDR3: CASSLGVTPYNEQFF
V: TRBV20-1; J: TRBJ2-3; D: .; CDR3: CSARRSRASTDTQYF
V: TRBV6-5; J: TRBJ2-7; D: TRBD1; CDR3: CASQQTPGTGREQYF
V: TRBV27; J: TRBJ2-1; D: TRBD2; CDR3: CASSLVFYGSGSRGNEQFF
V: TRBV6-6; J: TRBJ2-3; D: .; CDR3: CASRGIGTSTDTQYF
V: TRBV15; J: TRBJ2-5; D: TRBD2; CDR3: CATSTLAGVGSEQYF
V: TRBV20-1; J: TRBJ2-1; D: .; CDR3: CSAWTPGEGLLDEQFF
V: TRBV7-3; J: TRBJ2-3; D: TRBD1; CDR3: CASKVSDRGTDTQYF
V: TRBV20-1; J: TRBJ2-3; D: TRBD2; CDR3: CSAVAPGTIVDTQYF
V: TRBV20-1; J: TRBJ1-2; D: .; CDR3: CSARGEGYTF